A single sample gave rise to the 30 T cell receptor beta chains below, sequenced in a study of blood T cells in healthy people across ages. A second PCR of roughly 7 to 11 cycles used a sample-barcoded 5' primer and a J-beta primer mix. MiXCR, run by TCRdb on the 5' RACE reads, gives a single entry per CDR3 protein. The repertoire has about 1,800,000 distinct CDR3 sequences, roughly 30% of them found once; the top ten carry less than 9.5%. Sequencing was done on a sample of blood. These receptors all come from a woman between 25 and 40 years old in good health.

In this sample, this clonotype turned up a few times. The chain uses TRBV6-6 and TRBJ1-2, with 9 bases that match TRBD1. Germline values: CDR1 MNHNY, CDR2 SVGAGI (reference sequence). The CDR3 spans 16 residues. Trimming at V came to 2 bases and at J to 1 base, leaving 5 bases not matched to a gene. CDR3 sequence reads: CASSYLGQGGNYGYTF. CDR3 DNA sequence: TGTGCCAGCAGTTACCTGGGACAGGGAGGTAACTATGGCTACACCTTC.

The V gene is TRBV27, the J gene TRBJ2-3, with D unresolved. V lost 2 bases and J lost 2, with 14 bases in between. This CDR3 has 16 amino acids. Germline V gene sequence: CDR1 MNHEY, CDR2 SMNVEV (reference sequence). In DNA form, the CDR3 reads TGTGCCAGCAGTTTAGACCCCTTTGGCGTCACAGATACGCAGTATTTT. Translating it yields CASSLDPFGVTDTQYF.

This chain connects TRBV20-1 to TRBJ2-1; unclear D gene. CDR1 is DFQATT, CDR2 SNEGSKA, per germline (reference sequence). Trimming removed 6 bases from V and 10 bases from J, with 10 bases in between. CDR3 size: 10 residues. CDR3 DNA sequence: TGCAGTGCCATACAACGGGAGCAGTTCTTC. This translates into CSAIQREQFF.

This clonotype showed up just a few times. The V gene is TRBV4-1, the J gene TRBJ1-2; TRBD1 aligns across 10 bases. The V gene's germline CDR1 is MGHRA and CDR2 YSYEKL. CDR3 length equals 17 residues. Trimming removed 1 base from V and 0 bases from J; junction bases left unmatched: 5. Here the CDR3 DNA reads TGCGCCAGCAGCCAAGGACAGGGGGCTAACTCTAACTATGGCTACACCTTC. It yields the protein CASSQGQGANSNYGYTF.

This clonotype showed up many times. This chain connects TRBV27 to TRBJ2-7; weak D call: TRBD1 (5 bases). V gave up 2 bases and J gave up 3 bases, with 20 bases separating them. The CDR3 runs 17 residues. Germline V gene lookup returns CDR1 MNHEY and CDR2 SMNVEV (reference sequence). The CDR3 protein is CASSLKPGISVGYEQYF. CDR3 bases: TGTGCCAGCAGTTTAAAGCCAGGGATAAGCGTGGGCTACGAGCAGTACTTC.

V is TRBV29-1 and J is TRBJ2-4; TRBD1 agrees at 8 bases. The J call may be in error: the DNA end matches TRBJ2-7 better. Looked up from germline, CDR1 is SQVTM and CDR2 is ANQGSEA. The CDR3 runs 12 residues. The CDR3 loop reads CSVGTGSGEQYF. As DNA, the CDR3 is TGCAGCGTTGGGACAGGGTCGGGCGAGCAGTACTTC.

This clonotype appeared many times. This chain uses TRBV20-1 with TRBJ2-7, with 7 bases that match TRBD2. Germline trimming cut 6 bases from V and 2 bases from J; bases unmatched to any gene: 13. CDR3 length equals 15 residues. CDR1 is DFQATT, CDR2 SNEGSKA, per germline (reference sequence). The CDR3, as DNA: TGCAGTGCCAAGAAACCGGGACTACCACCCTACGAGCAGTACTTC. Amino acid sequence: CSAKKPGLPPYEQYF.

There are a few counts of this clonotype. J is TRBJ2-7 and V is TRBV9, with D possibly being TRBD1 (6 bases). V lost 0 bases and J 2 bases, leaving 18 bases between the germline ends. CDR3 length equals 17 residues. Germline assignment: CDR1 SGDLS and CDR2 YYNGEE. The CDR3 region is CASSVEGLTGSAYEQYF. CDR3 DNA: TGTGCCAGCAGCGTAGAAGGGCTTACAGGGTCCGCCTACGAGCAGTACTTC.

The CDR3 DNA follows: TGTGCCAGCAGTTCCCCAGGAAACTCAAACTATGGCTACACCTTC. This encodes CASSSPGNSNYGYTF. V usage is TRBV6-6 and J usage is TRBJ1-2; the D is unclear. The CDR3 loop spans 15 amino acids. The germline V gene has CDR1 MNHNY and CDR2 SVGAGI (reference sequence). V lost 4 bases and J lost 2, with 14 bases in between.

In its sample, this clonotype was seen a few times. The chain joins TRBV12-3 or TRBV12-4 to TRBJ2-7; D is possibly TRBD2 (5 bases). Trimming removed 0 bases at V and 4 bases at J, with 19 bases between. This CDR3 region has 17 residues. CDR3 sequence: CASSLALGPQRRYEQYF. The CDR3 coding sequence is TGTGCCAGCAGTTTAGCGCTAGGACCCCAGAGGAGGTACGAGCAGTACTTC.

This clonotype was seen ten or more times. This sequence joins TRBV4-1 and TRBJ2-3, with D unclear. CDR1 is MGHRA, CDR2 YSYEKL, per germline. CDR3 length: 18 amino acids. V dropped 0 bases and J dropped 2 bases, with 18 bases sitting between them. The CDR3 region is CASSQEGWAGTYTDTQYF. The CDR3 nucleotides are TGCGCCAGCAGCCAAGAAGGCTGGGCCGGAACTTACACAGATACGCAGTATTTT.

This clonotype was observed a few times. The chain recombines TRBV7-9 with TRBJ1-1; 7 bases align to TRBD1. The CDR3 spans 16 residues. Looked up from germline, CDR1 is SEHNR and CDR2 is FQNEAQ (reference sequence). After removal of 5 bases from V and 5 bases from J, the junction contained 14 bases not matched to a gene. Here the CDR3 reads CASSDNIFTGETEAFF. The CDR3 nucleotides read TGTGCCAGCAGCGATAACATCTTCACAGGGGAAACTGAAGCTTTCTTT.

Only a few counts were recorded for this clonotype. This CDR3 reads CASSLAGGGGYNEQFF. For the CDR3, the DNA is TGTGCCAGCAGCTTAGCCGGCGGGGGGGGCTACAATGAGCAGTTCTTC. J is TRBJ2-1 and V is TRBV7-2; 9 bases line up with TRBD2. The CDR3 sequence is 16 residues long. From germline, CDR1 is SGHTA and CDR2 FQGNSA. Trimming took 0 bases from V and 3 from J; bases not matched to a gene: 3.

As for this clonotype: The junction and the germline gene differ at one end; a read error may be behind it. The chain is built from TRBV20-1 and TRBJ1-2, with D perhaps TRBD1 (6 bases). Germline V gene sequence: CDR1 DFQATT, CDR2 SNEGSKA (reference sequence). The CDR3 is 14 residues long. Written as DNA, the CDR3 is TGCAGTGCTAGAGAACAGGGTGCGCACTATGGCTGCACCTTC. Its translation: CSAREQGAHYGCTF.

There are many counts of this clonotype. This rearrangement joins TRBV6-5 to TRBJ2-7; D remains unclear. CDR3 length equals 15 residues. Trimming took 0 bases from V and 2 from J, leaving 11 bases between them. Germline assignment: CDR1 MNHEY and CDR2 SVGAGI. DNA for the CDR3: TGTGCCAGCAGTTACTCGAGATCGTCAGCCTACGAGCAGTACTTC. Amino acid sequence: CASSYSRSSAYEQYF.

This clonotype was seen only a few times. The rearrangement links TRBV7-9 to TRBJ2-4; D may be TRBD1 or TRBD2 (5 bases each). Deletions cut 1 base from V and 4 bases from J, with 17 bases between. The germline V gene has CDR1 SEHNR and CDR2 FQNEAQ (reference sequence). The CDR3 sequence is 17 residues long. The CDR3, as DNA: TGTGCCAGCAGCTTAGGGGGCCGAGGGTCCCAAAAAAACATTCAGTACTTC. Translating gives CASSLGGRGSQKNIQYF.

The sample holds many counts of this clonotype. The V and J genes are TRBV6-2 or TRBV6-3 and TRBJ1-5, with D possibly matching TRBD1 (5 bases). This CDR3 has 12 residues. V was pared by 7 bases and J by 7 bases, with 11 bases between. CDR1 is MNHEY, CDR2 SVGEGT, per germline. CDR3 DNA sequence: TGTGCCAGCACGGGGGGAACACAGCCCCAGCATTTT. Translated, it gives CASTGGTQPQHF.

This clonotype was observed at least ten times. The CDR3 reads CASSPILTSGTETDTQYF. In DNA, the CDR3 is TGTGCCAGCAGCCCCATTCTGACTAGCGGGACAGAGACAGATACGCAGTATTTT. The chain is built from TRBV7-9 and TRBJ2-3; 11 bases are a match to TRBD2. Germline trimming cut 5 bases from V and 3 bases from J; bases unmatched to any gene: 13. Germline loops: CDR1 SEHNR, CDR2 FQNEAQ (reference sequence). There are 18 residues in the CDR3.

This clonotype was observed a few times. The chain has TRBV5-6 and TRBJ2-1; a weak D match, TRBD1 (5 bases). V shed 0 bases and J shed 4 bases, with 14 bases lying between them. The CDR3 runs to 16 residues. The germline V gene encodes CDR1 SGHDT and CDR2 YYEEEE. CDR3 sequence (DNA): TGTGCCAGCAGCTTGGTTGGGGCGGCGATTTACAATGAGCAGTTCTTC. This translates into CASSLVGAAIYNEQFF.

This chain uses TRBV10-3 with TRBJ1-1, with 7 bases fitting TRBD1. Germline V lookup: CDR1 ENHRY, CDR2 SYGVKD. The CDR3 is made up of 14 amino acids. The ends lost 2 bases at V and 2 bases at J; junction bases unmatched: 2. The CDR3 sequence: CAISEGQDNTEAFF. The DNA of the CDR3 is TGTGCCATCAGTGAGGGACAGGATAACACTGAAGCTTTCTTT.

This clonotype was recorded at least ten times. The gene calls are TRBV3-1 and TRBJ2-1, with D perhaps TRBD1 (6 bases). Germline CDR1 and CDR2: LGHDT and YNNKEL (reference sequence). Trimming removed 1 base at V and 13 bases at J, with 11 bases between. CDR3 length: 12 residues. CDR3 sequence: CASSQGRDIQFF. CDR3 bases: TGTGCCAGCAGCCAAGGACGGGACATCCAGTTCTTC.

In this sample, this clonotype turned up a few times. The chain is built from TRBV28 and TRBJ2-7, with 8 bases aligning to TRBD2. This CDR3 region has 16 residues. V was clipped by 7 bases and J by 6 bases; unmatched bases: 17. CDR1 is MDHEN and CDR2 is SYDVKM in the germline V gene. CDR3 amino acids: CASTPGGLAGPSEQYF. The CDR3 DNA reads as TGTGCCAGCACCCCCGGAGGCCTAGCGGGTCCCTCCGAGCAGTACTTC. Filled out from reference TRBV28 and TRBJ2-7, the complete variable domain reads DVKVTQSSRYLVKRTGEKVFLECVQDMDHENMFWYRQDPGLGLRLIYFSYDVKMKEKGDIPEGYSVSREKKERFSLILESASTNQTSMYLCASTPGGLAGPSEQYFGPGTRLTVT.

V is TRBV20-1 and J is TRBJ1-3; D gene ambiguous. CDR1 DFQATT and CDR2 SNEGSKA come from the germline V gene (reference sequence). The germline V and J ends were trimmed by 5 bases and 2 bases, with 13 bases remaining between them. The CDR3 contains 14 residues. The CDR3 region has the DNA TGCAGTGCTTCCTCCGGCAAGCCTGGAAACACCATATATTTT. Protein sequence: CSASSGKPGNTIYF.

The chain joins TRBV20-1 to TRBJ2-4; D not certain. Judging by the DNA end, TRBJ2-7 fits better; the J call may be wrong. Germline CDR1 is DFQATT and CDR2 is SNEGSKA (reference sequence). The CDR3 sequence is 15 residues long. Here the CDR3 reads CSARGAGGHSYEQYF. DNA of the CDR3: TGCAGTGCTAGAGGGGCAGGCGGCCACTCCTACGAGCAGTACTTC.

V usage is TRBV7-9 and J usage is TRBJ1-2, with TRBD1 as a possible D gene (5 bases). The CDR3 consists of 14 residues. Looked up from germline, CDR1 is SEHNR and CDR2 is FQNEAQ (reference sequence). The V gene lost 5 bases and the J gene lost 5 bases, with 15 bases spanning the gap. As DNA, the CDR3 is TGTGCCAGCAGCCCCCGGGGCCGGGGGTATGGCTACACCTTC. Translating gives CASSPRGRGYGYTF.

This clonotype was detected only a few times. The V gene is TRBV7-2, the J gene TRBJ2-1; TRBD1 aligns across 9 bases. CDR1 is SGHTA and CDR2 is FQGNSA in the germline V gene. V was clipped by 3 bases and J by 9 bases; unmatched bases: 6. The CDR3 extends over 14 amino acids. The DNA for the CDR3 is TGTGCCAGCAGCTTGACCGGGACAGGGAGTGAGCAGTTCTTC. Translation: CASSLTGTGSEQFF.

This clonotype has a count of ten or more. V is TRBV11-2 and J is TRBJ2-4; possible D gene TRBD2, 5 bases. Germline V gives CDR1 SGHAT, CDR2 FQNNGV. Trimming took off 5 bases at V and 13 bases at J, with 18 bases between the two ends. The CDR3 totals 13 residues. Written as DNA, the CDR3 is TGTGCCAGCAGCCACAACGGCGCAAGGGAGCAGTACTTC. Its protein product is CASSHNGAREQYF.

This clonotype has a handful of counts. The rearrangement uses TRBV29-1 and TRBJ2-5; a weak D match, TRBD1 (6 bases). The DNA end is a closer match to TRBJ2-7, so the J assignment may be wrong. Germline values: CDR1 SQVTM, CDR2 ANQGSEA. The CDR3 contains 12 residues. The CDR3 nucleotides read TGCAGCGTTGCTGCCCAGGGGTACGAGCAGTACTTC. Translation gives CSVAAQGYEQYF.

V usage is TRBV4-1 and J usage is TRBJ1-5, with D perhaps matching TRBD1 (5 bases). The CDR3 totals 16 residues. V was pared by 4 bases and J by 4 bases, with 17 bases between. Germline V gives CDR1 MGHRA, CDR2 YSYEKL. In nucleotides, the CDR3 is TGCGCCAGCAGCCTTGTCTTCGGGACGGTTAATCAGCCCCAGCATTTT. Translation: CASSLVFGTVNQPQHF.

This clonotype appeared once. The CDR3 loop reads CASSHPGQGELNSNQPQHF. The CDR3 DNA is TGTGCCAGCAGCCACCCGGGACAGGGGGAGCTGAATAGCAATCAGCCCCAGCATTTT. The chain has TRBV5-6 and TRBJ1-5; TRBD1 matches 11 bases. CDR1 SGHDT and CDR2 YYEEEE come from the germline V gene. The length of the CDR3 is 19 residues. V shed 4 bases and J 0 bases; nucleotides not matched to a gene: 12.